Included here is one T cell receptor beta chain sequence, with context. The antigen is undetermined. The data derive from a study of spatial heterogeneity in lung cancer. Whole-study results and caveats: Mutation counts in tumors were tracked by counts of expanded intratumoral alpha and beta TCRs.

TCRdb re-called the 5' RACE reads through MiXCR, storing one row per CDR3 protein. The table includes 3,000 to 4,000 distinct CDR3 sequences, 30% to 45% detected once. Specified time point: sample taken at primary tumor resection. The input material, whole RNA from tumor, nontumor lung or frozen PBMC, was sequenced unsorted. V lost 3 bases to trimming and J lost 2 bases, with 5 bases between them. The CDR3 spans 12 residues. Germline V CDR1 and CDR2: SGHTA, FQGNSA. The rearrangement joins TRBV7-2 to TRBJ2-7, with no clear D. Sequencing used lung tumor tissue, obtained at surgery. The clonotype was recovered from a male donor with early-stage non-small cell lung cancer. The CDR3 DNA is TGTGCCAGCAGCTTCGGTGCCTACGAGCAGTACTTC. The encoded protein is CASSFGAYEQYF.